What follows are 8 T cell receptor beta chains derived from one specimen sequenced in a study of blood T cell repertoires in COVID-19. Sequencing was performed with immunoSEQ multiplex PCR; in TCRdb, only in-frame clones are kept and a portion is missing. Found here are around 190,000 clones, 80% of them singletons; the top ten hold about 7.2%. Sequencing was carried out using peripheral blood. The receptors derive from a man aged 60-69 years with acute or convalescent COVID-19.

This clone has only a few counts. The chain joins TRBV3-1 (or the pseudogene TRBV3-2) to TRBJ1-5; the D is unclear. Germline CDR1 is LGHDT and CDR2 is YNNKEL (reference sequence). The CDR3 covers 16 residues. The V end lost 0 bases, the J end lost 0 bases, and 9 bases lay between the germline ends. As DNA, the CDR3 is TGTGCCAGCAGCCAAGATGTCGGTTCTAGCAATCAGCCCCAGCATTTT. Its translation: CASSQDVGSSNQPQHF.

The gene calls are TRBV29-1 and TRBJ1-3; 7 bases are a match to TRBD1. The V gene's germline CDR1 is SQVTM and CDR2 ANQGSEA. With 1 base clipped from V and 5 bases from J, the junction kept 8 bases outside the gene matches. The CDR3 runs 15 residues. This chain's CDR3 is CSVEARGQSRNTIYF. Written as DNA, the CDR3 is TGCAGCGTTGAAGCTAGGGGACAGAGCAGAAACACCATATATTTT.

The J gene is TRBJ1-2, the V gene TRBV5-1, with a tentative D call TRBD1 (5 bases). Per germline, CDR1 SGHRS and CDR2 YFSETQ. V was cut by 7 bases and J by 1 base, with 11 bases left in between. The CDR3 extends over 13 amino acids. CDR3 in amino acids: CASSLRVNYGYTF. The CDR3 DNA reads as TGCGCCAGCTCACTCAGGGTTAACTATGGCTACACCTTC.

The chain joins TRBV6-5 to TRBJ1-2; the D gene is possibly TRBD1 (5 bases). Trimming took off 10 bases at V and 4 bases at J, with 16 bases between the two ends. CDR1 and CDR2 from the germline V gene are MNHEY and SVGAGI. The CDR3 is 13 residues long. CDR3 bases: TGTGCCACCACCCAGAGGCAGGGCTATGGCTACACCTTC. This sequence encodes CATTQRQGYGYTF.

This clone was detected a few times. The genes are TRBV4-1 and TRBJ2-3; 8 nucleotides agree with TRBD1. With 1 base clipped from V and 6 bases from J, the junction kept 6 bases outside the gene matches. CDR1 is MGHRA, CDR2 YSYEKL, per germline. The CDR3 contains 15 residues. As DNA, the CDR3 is TGCGCCAGCAGCCAAGCCCCAGGGGGCGGGGATACGCAGTATTTT. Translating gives CASSQAPGGGDTQYF.

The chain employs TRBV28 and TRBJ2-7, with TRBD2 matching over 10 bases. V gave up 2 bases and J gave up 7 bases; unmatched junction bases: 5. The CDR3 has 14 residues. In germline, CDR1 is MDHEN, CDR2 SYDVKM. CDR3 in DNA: TGTGCCAGCAGTTTACTAGCGGGAGCGGGGGAGCAGTACTTC. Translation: CASSLLAGAGEQYF.

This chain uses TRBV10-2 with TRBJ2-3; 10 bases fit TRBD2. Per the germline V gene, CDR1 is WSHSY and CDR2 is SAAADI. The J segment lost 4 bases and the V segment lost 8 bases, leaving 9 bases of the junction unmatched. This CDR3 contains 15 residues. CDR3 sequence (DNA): TGCGCCAGCTCTCTCCAGCGGGGGGGCGCAGATACGCAGTATTTT. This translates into CASSLQRGGADTQYF.

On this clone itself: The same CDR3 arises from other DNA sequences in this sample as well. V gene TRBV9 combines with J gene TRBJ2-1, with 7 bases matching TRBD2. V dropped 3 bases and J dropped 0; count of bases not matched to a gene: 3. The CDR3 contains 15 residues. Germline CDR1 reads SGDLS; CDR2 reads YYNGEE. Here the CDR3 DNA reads TGTGCCAGCAGCGCCAGCGGGATCTCCTACAATGAGCAGTTCTTC. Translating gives CASSASGISYNEQFF.